The 9 T cell receptor beta chains below were found in one sample sequenced in a study of OX40 agonist ivuxolimab in advanced cancers. TCRdb's table, derived via immunoSEQ multiplex PCR, lists solely in-frame clones and lacks some. The data contain roughly 100,000 clones, roughly four fifths of them singletons. Sequencing used CD4+ or CD8+ T cells sorted from blood, obtained in a trial of the OX40 agonist ivuxolimab. These receptors were obtained from an adult with an advanced solid tumor such as melanoma, head and neck, liver or kidney cancer.

The V gene is TRBV29-1, the J gene TRBJ2-2, with TRBD1 identical over 9 bases. V trimming: 4 bases; J trimming: 5 bases; junction bases outside the gene matches: 5. This CDR3 region has 14 residues. CDR1 SQVTM and CDR2 ANQGSEA come from the germline V gene. The CDR3 loop reads CSVGSDRGTGELFF. In nucleotides, the CDR3 is TGCAGCGTTGGATCGGACAGGGGAACCGGGGAGCTGTTTTTT.

This rearrangement joins TRBV6-5 to TRBJ1-1; tentatively, D is TRBD1 (6 bases). This CDR3 contains 14 residues. Per germline, CDR1 MNHEY and CDR2 SVGAGI. Trimming pared 5 bases from V and 1 base from J, leaving 11 bases between. The CDR3: CASSGGGQNTEAFF. The CDR3 DNA reads TGTGCCAGCAGTGGAGGGGGTCAGAACACTGAAGCTTTCTTT.

The rearrangement links TRBV19 to TRBJ2-1; no clear D. CDR1 and CDR2 from the germline V gene are LNHDA and SQIVND (reference sequence). This CDR3 spans 11 amino acids. Deletions cut 4 bases from V and 10 bases from J, with 8 bases between. This chain's CDR3 is CASSRSYEQFF. The CDR3 DNA reads as TGTGCCAGTAGTAGATCGTACGAGCAGTTCTTC.

This clone was counted between two and nine times. The chain recombines TRBV11-2 with TRBJ2-7; 8 bases agree with TRBD1. The CDR3 is made up of 15 amino acids. Germline assignment: CDR1 SGHAT and CDR2 FQNNGV. The trim removed 5 bases at V and 1 base at J, leaving 7 bases unmatched. The DNA of the CDR3 is TGTGCCAGCAGCCCCGGGACAGGTCCTTCCTACGAGCAGTACTTC. Translated, it gives CASSPGTGPSYEQYF.

This clone was recorded a few times. The V call is TRBV5-1, the J call TRBJ2-3; 11 nucleotides line up with TRBD2. Trimming took 0 bases from V and 3 from J; bases not matched to a gene: 6. The CDR3 sequence is 17 residues long. Germline CDR1 and CDR2: SGHRS and YFSETQ. CDR3 in DNA: TGCGCCAGCAGCTTGGGTCTAGCGGGGGGCCGGACAGATACGCAGTATTTT. Amino acids: CASSLGLAGGRTDTQYF.

The V gene is TRBV19, the J gene TRBJ2-3; D is unresolved. Germline CDR1 reads LNHDA; CDR2 reads SQIVND (reference sequence). V lost 2 bases and J 2 bases, leaving 8 bases between the germline ends. CDR3 size: 14 residues. The CDR3: CASSIRGLTDTQYF. The CDR3 DNA follows: TGTGCCAGTAGTATAAGAGGTCTCACAGATACGCAGTATTTT.

This rearrangement joins TRBV5-6 to TRBJ1-1; D is unclear. Trimming pared 2 bases from V and 2 bases from J, leaving 10 bases between. This CDR3 region has 14 residues. Per germline, CDR1 SGHDT and CDR2 YYEEEE. The CDR3 DNA is TGTGCCAGCAGCTTCAAGGGATTCAACACTGAAGCTTTCTTT. Translation gives CASSFKGFNTEAFF.

This chain joins TRBV7-6 and TRBJ2-7; perhaps TRBD2 as D (5 bases). From germline, CDR1 is SGHVS and CDR2 FNYEAQ. The CDR3 spans 15 residues. V was shortened by 3 bases and J by 5 bases, with 17 bases between the two germline ends. DNA of the CDR3: TGTGCCAGCAGCTTTAAGGCGGCGATCGGGGACGAGCAGTACTTC. This sequence encodes CASSFKAAIGDEQYF.

This chain uses TRBV4-1 with TRBJ2-1; 8 bases map to TRBD2. The ends lost 4 bases at V and 7 bases at J; junction bases unmatched: 12. CDR1 and CDR2 from the germline V gene are MGHRA and YSYEKL. The CDR3 consists of 16 residues. The CDR3 DNA sequence: TGCGCCAGCAGCCTCCCGCTAGCGGGTGGGGGGAATGAGCAGTTCTTC. This encodes CASSLPLAGGGNEQFF.